The clone carrying this T cell receptor (beta chain) showed up just a few times. Repertoires were generated with immunoSEQ multiplex PCR, while TCRdb's copy carries only in-frame clones and drops some. Of about 6,500 clones in the sample, about 72% were seen once. The entry originates in a study of PD-1 blockade in classical Hodgkin lymphoma. Each patient's relapse followed autologous stem cell transplantation, and brentuximab vedotin exposure varied. This TCR derives from a human donor with classical Hodgkin lymphoma. Sequencing used peripheral blood mononuclear cells (PBMCs), obtained at baseline.

The CDR3 region has the DNA TGCGCCAGCAGCTTAGAGGGCATGAACACTGAAGCTTTCTTT. It specifies CASSLEGMNTEAFF. The rearrangement links TRBV5-1 to TRBJ1-1; D not resolved. The length of the CDR3 is 14 residues. The V gene's germline CDR1 is SGHRS and CDR2 YFSETQ. V lost 2 bases and J lost 0, with 8 bases in between.